What follows are 7 T cell receptor beta chains derived from one specimen sequenced in a study of early T cells in non-severe SARS-CoV-2 infection. TCRdb reprocessed the 5' RACE reads with MiXCR, giving one entry per CDR3 protein. The sample shows about 66,000 distinct CDR3 sequences, roughly an eighth of them seen only once. Sequenced input: whole blood. The receptors were sampled from an adult who was a healthcare worker with PCR-confirmed SARS-CoV-2 infection or an uninfected control (not recorded which).

This clonotype showed up many times. The chain combines TRBV6-1 with TRBJ2-5; the D is unclear. The CDR3 loop spans 14 amino acids. Trimming shortened V by 2 bases and J by 3 bases, and 10 bases separated the two germline ends. Germline V gives CDR1 MNHNS, CDR2 SASEGT. The CDR3 loop is CASSEIGIEETQYF. The DNA for the CDR3 is TGTGCCAGCAGTGAAATAGGGATCGAAGAGACCCAGTACTTC.

This clonotype was observed a few times. The junction departs from the called germline gene at one end, perhaps through a read error. V usage is TRBV6-5 and J usage is TRBJ1-2; the D is unclear. CDR3 length: 14 amino acids. Germline V gene data show CDR1 as MNHEY and CDR2 as SVGAGI. This CDR3 reads CASGQPGLNSGYTF. CDR3 sequence (DNA): TGTGCCAGCGGTCAACCGGGTTTGAACTCTGGCTACACCTTC.

This clonotype showed up many times. V usage is TRBV19 and J usage is TRBJ1-5; 10 nucleotides align to TRBD1. This CDR3 contains 12 residues. J lost 6 bases, V lost 9 bases, and 2 bases had no gene match. Germline values: CDR1 LNHDA, CDR2 SQIVND (reference sequence). CDR3 residues: CASRTGGQPQHF. DNA of the CDR3: TGTGCCAGCAGGACAGGGGGTCAGCCCCAGCATTTT.

This sequence joins TRBV25-1 and TRBJ1-2; D unresolved. V was cut by 1 base and J by 4 bases, with 10 bases left in between. The CDR3 has 14 residues. Per germline, CDR1 MGHDK and CDR2 SYGVNS. CDR3 loop: CASSESGDFYGYTF. The CDR3 nucleotides are TGTGCCAGCAGTGAATCCGGGGATTTCTATGGCTACACCTTC.

The J gene is TRBJ2-1, the V gene TRBV7-3; 9 nucleotides match TRBD2. The V segment lost 1 base and the J segment 16 bases; nucleotides outside the gene matches: 8. CDR1 is SGHTA, CDR2 FQGTGA, per germline. The CDR3 spans 13 residues. Here the CDR3 reads CASSLKTSGEAFF. CDR3 sequence (DNA): TGTGCCAGCAGCTTAAAGACTAGCGGTGAGGCTTTCTTC.

This clonotype came up a few times. The chain combines TRBV27 with TRBJ1-1, with D perhaps matching TRBD1 (6 bases). CDR1 and CDR2 (germline): MNHEY, SMNVEV (reference sequence). The CDR3 has 14 amino acids. Trimming removed 4 bases from V and 1 base from J, with 10 bases in between. This chain's CDR3 is CASSSRTANTEAFF. The CDR3 DNA reads as TGTGCCAGCAGTTCCCGGACAGCGAACACTGAAGCTTTCTTT.

The J gene is TRBJ2-1, the V gene TRBV10-3; 9 bases match TRBD2. This CDR3 region has 15 residues. The V gene end was trimmed by 7 bases and the J gene end by 6 bases; junction bases not matched to a gene: 10. The germline CDR1 and CDR2 sequences are ENHRY and SYGVKD. CDR3 coding DNA: TGTGCCATCACCCAGGGTAGCGGGAGTGGCAATGAGCAGTTCTTC. This codes for CAITQGSGSGNEQFF.